Presented here are 13 T cell receptor beta chains from one specimen sequenced in a study of beta chain features in type 1 diabetes. The whole isolated RNA underwent reverse transcription, so sequencing captured expressed TCRB transcripts. The protocol was immunoSEQ multiplex PCR, while the TCRdb copy is restricted to in-frame clones and leaves out a portion. This table has fewer than 650,000 clones, about 14% appearing once. Sample: naive CD4+ T cells from blood. The receptors derive from a man younger than 30 in good health.

In its sample, this clone was seen a few times. The chain is built from TRBV25-1 and TRBJ2-7; 9 positions agree with TRBD1. The V and J ends lost 8 bases and 6 bases, in that order; junction bases with no gene match: 11. The CDR3 is made up of 14 amino acids. Germline loops: CDR1 MGHDK, CDR2 SYGVNS. The CDR3 DNA sequence: TGTGCCAGCTGGGGGGGACAGGGCGTTATCGAGCAGTACTTC. Translating it yields CASWGGQGVIEQYF.

There are a few counts of this clone. The chain has TRBV6-5 and TRBJ1-2; no clear D gene. Per germline, CDR1 MNHEY and CDR2 SVGAGI. V was cut by 6 bases and J by 3 bases, with 11 bases left in between. The CDR3 contains 13 residues. CDR3 loop: CASRPPADYGYTF. DNA of the CDR3: TGTGCCAGCAGGCCCCCAGCGGACTATGGCTACACCTTC.

This clone was counted a few times. This chain links TRBV6-5 with TRBJ1-1, with D perhaps TRBD1 (5 bases). V was pared by 6 bases and J by 4 bases, with 15 bases between. This CDR3 has 14 amino acids. Germline CDR1 and CDR2: MNHEY and SVGAGI. The CDR3 reads CASSQGRRVTEAFF. The CDR3 DNA is TGTGCCAGCAGCCAGGGACGGCGGGTCACTGAAGCTTTCTTT.

This clone occurred a few times. The rearrangement uses TRBV4-3 and TRBJ2-5; TRBD1 agrees at 12 bases. The trim removed 4 bases at V and 4 bases at J, leaving 22 bases unmatched. The CDR3 consists of 21 residues. CDR1 and CDR2 (germline): LGHNA, YSLEER. The chain's CDR3 is CASSRAIGTGGRLGSSETQYF. The CDR3 bases are TGCGCCAGCAGCCGGGCAATCGGGACAGGGGGCCGTTTGGGTAGCTCAGAGACCCAGTACTTC.

The chain uses TRBV16 and TRBJ1-1; 12 positions match TRBD1. Germline-derived CDR1 and CDR2 are KGHSY and FQNENV. The trim removed 0 bases at V and 8 bases at J, leaving 4 bases unmatched. The CDR3 loop spans 15 amino acids. CDR3: CASSQSGTGGSEAFF. The CDR3 coding sequence is TGTGCCAGCAGCCAATCTGGGACAGGGGGCTCCGAAGCTTTCTTT.

There are a few counts of this clone. V and J are TRBV19 and TRBJ1-3; D unclear. The germline gives CDR1 LNHDA, CDR2 SQIVND (reference sequence). V lost 4 bases, J lost 0 bases, and 13 bases lay in between. The CDR3 contains 16 residues. This CDR3 is CASSNAQAGSGNTIYF. For the CDR3, the DNA is TGTGCCAGTAGTAATGCTCAGGCGGGCTCTGGAAACACCATATATTTT.

This clone turned up a few times. The J gene is TRBJ2-5, the V gene TRBV5-1, with 7 bases lining up with TRBD1. Unmatched junction bases numbered 4, after V lost 4 bases and J lost 1 base. Looked up from germline, CDR1 is SGHRS and CDR2 is YFSETQ. CDR3 length: 14 amino acids. In DNA, the CDR3 is TGCGCCAGCAGCATACAGGGGTCCCAAGAGACCCAGTACTTC. Amino acids: CASSIQGSQETQYF.

This rearrangement joins TRBV5-5 to TRBJ2-1; the match to TRBD2 covers 11 bases. V lost 0 bases to trimming and J lost 5 bases; unmatched junction nucleotides: 7. CDR3 length: 17 amino acids. CDR1 and CDR2 from the germline V gene are SGHKS and YYEKEE (reference sequence). The CDR3 DNA sequence: TGTGCCAGCAGCTTGGGGACTAGCGGGTGGGAGAACAATGAGCAGTTCTTC. As protein: CASSLGTSGWENNEQFF.

V is TRBV7-2 and J is TRBJ1-1, with a possible D match to TRBD1 (5 bases). The CDR3 covers 14 residues. Per the germline V gene, CDR1 is SGHTA and CDR2 is FQGNSA. Trimming cost V 1 base and J 4 bases, with 10 bases left between them. The CDR3 loop reads CASSLGQRGTEAFF. CDR3 DNA: TGTGCCAGCAGCTTAGGACAGAGGGGCACTGAAGCTTTCTTT.

This clone was seen a handful of times. The genes are TRBV5-6 and TRBJ2-5; D call uncertain. Germline-derived CDR1 and CDR2 are SGHDT and YYEEEE. The ends were cut back, 5 bases at V and 3 bases at J, with 5 bases in the middle. The CDR3 loop spans 11 amino acids. Here the CDR3 reads CASRQKETQYF. CDR3 in DNA: TGTGCCAGCAGACAGAAAGAGACCCAGTACTTC.

The V and J genes are TRBV7-3 and TRBJ2-2, with D maybe TRBD2 (5 bases). Germline loops: CDR1 SGHTA, CDR2 FQGTGA. The length of the CDR3 is 15 residues. Trimming shortened V by 6 bases and J by 3 bases, and 14 bases separated the two germline ends. This CDR3 reads CASRPSSSYTGELFF. CDR3 bases: TGTGCCAGCAGACCTAGCAGCTCTTACACCGGGGAGCTGTTTTTT.

This clone has just a few counts. The same CDR3 arises from other DNA sequences in this sample as well. The J gene is TRBJ2-7, the V gene TRBV18; D is undetermined. V lost 2 bases to trimming and J lost 4 bases, with 9 bases between them. Germline CDR1 KGHSH, CDR2 LQKENI. CDR3 length equals 13 residues. This CDR3 reads CASSPGVGYEQYF. For the CDR3, the DNA is TGTGCCAGCTCACCAGGGGTTGGGTACGAGCAGTACTTC.

In its sample, this clone was seen a few times. The gene calls are TRBV29-1 and TRBJ2-5; no definite D call. V lost 3 bases and J lost 3, with 11 bases in between. Germline-derived CDR1 and CDR2 are SQVTM and ANQGSEA. This CDR3 region has 13 residues. In nucleotides, the CDR3 is TGCAGCGTTGAGGGCGTGGGTGAAGAGACCCAGTACTTC. Protein product: CSVEGVGEETQYF.